Included here is one TCR beta chain sequence, with context. These data belong to a study of blood T cell repertoires in COVID-19. With 5 bases clipped from V and 5 bases from J, the junction kept 19 bases outside the gene matches. This CDR3 region has 18 residues. Germline V gene sequence: CDR1 PRHDT, CDR2 FYEKMQ (reference sequence). Assay: immunoSEQ multiplex PCR; the TCRdb copy retains only in-frame clones and omits some. The sample shows 110,000 to 150,000 clones, approximately 84% of them seen only once. The chain combines TRBV13 with TRBJ2-5, with TRBD1 identical over 8 bases. Sequencing input: peripheral blood. The sequence came from a human donor in a cohort sampled during active COVID-19. CDR3 in amino acids: CASSVLKLGQGNFETQYF. As DNA, the CDR3 is TGTGCCAGCAGCGTACTAAAACTCGGACAGGGTAATTTCGAGACCCAGTACTTC.